The source of this T cell receptor (beta chain) is a study of blood T cell repertoires in COVID-19. Per the original data handling: Reference gene primer amplification yielded estimated nucleated cell counts. Some clones are missing from TCRdb's copy, which holds only in-frame ones; the method was immunoSEQ multiplex PCR. V and J calls and clone size are copied from that table; D and trimming were computed from the DNA. The table records some 330,000 clones, 70% to 90% of them present only once. The source is a man aged 35-49 years in a cohort exposed to, infected with or recovered from COVID-19 (not recorded which). Material: PBMCs or T cells enriched from blood (not recorded which).

The CDR3 reads CASSVGSRHEQYF. CDR3 nucleotide sequence: TGTGCCAGCAGCGTAGGCAGCAGGCACGAGCAGTACTTC. The chain recombines TRBV9 with TRBJ2-7; D remains ambiguous. Trimming removed 0 bases from V and 5 bases from J, with 9 bases in between. Germline loops: CDR1 SGDLS, CDR2 YYNGEE. The CDR3 consists of 13 residues.